This record concerns one T cell receptor (beta chain) sequence. This sample is part of a study of blood T cell repertoires in COVID-19. Turning to the study itself: The United States, Italy and Spain supplied acute and convalescent COVID-19 samples. The cDNA or gDNA used as material had been derived from T cells, B-cell-depleted T cells, or PBMCs.

Original handling: How many nucleated cells were present was estimated from reference gene primer amplification. Clones were sequenced by immunoSEQ multiplex PCR, and TCRdb holds only the in-frame ones, with some missing. D and trimming were read from the DNA, whereas the V and J calls and clone size are those reported in that table. The table records about 370,000 clones, roughly nine tenths of them present only once. Seattle patient enrollment occurred during active infection, with longitudinal follow-up thereafter. The CDR3 contains 17 residues. Looked up from germline, CDR1 is LGHNA and CDR2 is YSLEER. Trimming removed 2 bases at V and 0 bases at J, with 14 bases between.

The V and J genes are TRBV4-3 and TRBJ1-3; D is undetermined. Sequences were obtained from peripheral blood. The TCR was taken from a woman aged 30 to 39 with COVID-19, enrolled during active disease. CDR3 region: CASSQFPREDSGNTIYF. CDR3 bases: TGCGCCAGCAGCCAATTCCCCCGGGAAGACTCTGGAAACACCATATATTTT.